A single sample gave rise to the 20 T cell receptor beta chains below, sequenced in a study of T cell repertoires in cytomegalovirus infection (dated by TCRdb to about 2019). Sequenced using an Illumina HiSeq 1500. TCRdb passed the public sequencing reads through fastp at Q25 and MiXCR, retaining productive beta sequences. For every CDR3 protein sequence, its rows merge into one entry that carries the most common genes and DNA. The sample contains about 360,000 distinct CDR3 sequences, 15% to 20% of them found a single time. Approximately 8% of the sample rests with the top ten. The sequencing input was PBMCs. These receptors all stem from a human donor in good health (CMV status not recorded). Some clones in this sample may be carry-over from other donors' samples.

This clonotype was observed at least ten times. The chain has TRBV7-2 and TRBJ1-3; D unclear. V lost 1 base and J 0 bases, leaving 7 bases between the germline ends. CDR3 size: 15 residues. From germline, CDR1 is SGHTA and CDR2 FQGNSA. The CDR3 protein is CASSLEADSGNTIYF. CDR3 bases: TGTGCCAGCAGCTTAGAGGCCGACTCTGGAAACACCATATATTTT.

V and J are TRBV6-6 and TRBJ1-4, with TRBD1 matching 9 bases. CDR1 is MNHNY, CDR2 SVGAGI, per germline (reference sequence). This CDR3 region has 13 residues. The J segment lost 7 bases and the V segment lost 9 bases, leaving 6 bases of the junction unmatched. The CDR3 coding sequence is TGTGCCAGTCGACAGGGGGTCGGTGAAAAACTGTTTTTT. Protein product: CASRQGVGEKLFF.

This clonotype has a handful of counts. This chain connects TRBV7-6 to TRBJ2-1; D possibly corresponds to TRBD2 (6 bases). The germline V gene encodes CDR1 SGHVS and CDR2 FNYEAQ. The CDR3 is 16 amino acids. V was shortened by 2 bases and J by 8 bases, with 19 bases between the two germline ends. The CDR3 DNA follows: TGTGCCAGCAGCTTATCCGCGGGGTCGGAATGGGATGAGCAGTTCTTC. Its translation: CASSLSAGSEWDEQFF.

The rearrangement joins TRBV6-5 to TRBJ2-2; possibly TRBD1 for D (6 bases). Looked up from germline, CDR1 is MNHEY and CDR2 is SVGAGI. The CDR3 has 13 amino acids. Trimming removed 2 bases at V and 6 bases at J, with 7 bases between. CDR3 amino acids: CASSYAGAGELFF. The CDR3 region has the DNA TGTGCCAGCAGTTACGCAGGGGCCGGGGAGCTGTTTTTT.

The chain uses TRBV20-1 and TRBJ2-3; 8 nucleotides line up with TRBD1. The CDR3 sequence is 13 residues long. Germline lookup yields CDR1 DFQATT and CDR2 SNEGSKA (reference sequence). After removal of 6 bases from V and 4 bases from J, the junction contained 6 bases not matched to a gene. The CDR3 DNA follows: TGCAGTGCAGAGGACAGGGAGCCAGATACGCAGTATTTT. Its translation is CSAEDREPDTQYF.

This clonotype was observed a few times. The gene calls are TRBV6-2 or TRBV6-3 and TRBJ2-5; D gene unclear. Trimming shortened V by 0 bases and J by 1 base, and 3 bases separated the two germline ends. The germline gives CDR1 MNHEY, CDR2 SVGEGT. This CDR3 region has 13 residues. CDR3 in amino acids: CASSYSSQETQYF. CDR3 nucleotides: TGTGCCAGCAGTTACTCGAGCCAAGAGACCCAGTACTTC.

This chain links TRBV7-9 with TRBJ2-3, with a weak D call TRBD2 (5 bases). V lost 2 bases and J 4 bases, leaving 10 bases between the germline ends. Germline CDR1 SEHNR, CDR2 FQNEAQ (reference sequence). The CDR3 loop spans 14 amino acids. The CDR3 here is CASSLTRNPDTQYF. CDR3 in DNA: TGTGCCAGCAGCTTAACTAGAAATCCAGATACGCAGTATTTT.

In its sample, this clonotype was seen many times. The V call is TRBV6-1, the J call TRBJ1-1, with TRBD1 identical over 9 bases. The CDR3 has 16 amino acids. From germline, CDR1 is MNHNS and CDR2 SASEGT. V was pared by 5 bases and J by 5 bases, with 12 bases of the junction left unmatched. The chain's CDR3 is CASSSLLTGGATEAFF. The CDR3 DNA sequence: TGTGCCAGCAGTTCCCTCCTGACAGGGGGAGCGACTGAAGCTTTCTTT.

V gene TRBV12-3 or TRBV12-4 combines with J gene TRBJ1-1; D is perhaps TRBD1 (5 bases). The CDR3 extends over 14 amino acids. V was pared by 6 bases and J by 6 bases, with 17 bases between. In nucleotides, the CDR3 is TGTGCCAGCAGGGGTGAGCAGGGAAGTTCTGAAGCTTTCTTT. Translation gives CASRGEQGSSEAFF.

This clonotype was counted a single time. This rearrangement joins TRBV7-9 to TRBJ1-3, with D possibly TRBD1 on 5 matching bases. The CDR3 is 12 residues long. V lost 3 bases and J lost 7, with 7 bases in between. Germline V gene sequence: CDR1 SEHNR, CDR2 FQNEAQ (reference sequence). CDR3 DNA: TGTGCCAGCAGCTTGGGGGATAACACCATATATTTT. It translates to CASSLGDNTIYF.

The table lists this clonotype with many counts. V gene TRBV10-3 combines with J gene TRBJ2-7; TRBD1 matches 7 bases. The V segment lost 2 bases and the J segment 4 bases; nucleotides outside the gene matches: 8. The germline V gene encodes CDR1 ENHRY and CDR2 SYGVKD. The CDR3 extends over 15 amino acids. For the CDR3, the DNA is TGTGCCATCAGTGAGACACCGGGACAGTCGTACGAGCAGTACTTC. Protein sequence: CAISETPGQSYEQYF.

This clonotype was observed a handful of times. V and J are TRBV4-1 and TRBJ1-1; D remains ambiguous. CDR1 and CDR2 (germline): MGHRA, YSYEKL. The CDR3 runs to 17 residues. Trimming took 1 base from V and 1 from J, leaving 16 bases between them. CDR3: CASSQVGLRVGNTEAFF. CDR3 nucleotide sequence: TGCGCCAGCAGCCAAGTTGGGCTCCGAGTGGGGAACACTGAAGCTTTCTTT.

Worth noting for this clonotype: Since the CDR3 does not end with the conserved phenylalanine or tryptophan, this likely comes from a read error. The chain uses TRBV7-6 and TRBJ2-5; perhaps TRBD2 as D (5 bases). This CDR3 spans 14 amino acids. Germline CDR1 reads SGHVS; CDR2 reads FNYEAQ. CDR3 in amino acids: CASLPEASRESQYI. Here the CDR3 DNA reads TGTGCCAGCCTCCCTGAGGCTAGCCGAGAGTCCCAGTACATC.

The V call is TRBV24-1, the J call TRBJ2-7; D remains unclear. In germline, CDR1 is KGHDR, CDR2 SFDVKD. Trimming shortened V by 5 bases and J by 0 bases, and 13 bases separated the two germline ends. The CDR3 is 15 amino acids. CDR3 sequence (DNA): TGTGCCACCAGTGCTCTCGGAAGCCGCTCCTACGAGCAGTACTTC. Residues: CATSALGSRSYEQYF.

This chain connects TRBV7-8 to TRBJ1-5, with D hard to call. V lost 6 bases and J 4 bases, leaving 13 bases between the germline ends. This CDR3 spans 14 amino acids. The germline V gene encodes CDR1 SGHVS and CDR2 FQNEAQ. The CDR3 here is CASSYPGGNQPQHF. For the CDR3, the DNA is TGTGCCAGCAGTTACCCCGGCGGTAATCAGCCCCAGCATTTT.

The V and J genes are TRBV2 and TRBJ2-5; D may be TRBD2 (6 bases). The CDR3 consists of 16 residues. V lost 7 bases and J lost 1, with 19 bases in between. The germline V gene has CDR1 SNHLY and CDR2 FYNNEI. The CDR3 loop reads CASIKYSGALQETQYF. The CDR3 DNA reads TGTGCCAGCATTAAGTATAGCGGAGCCCTCCAAGAGACCCAGTACTTC. Complete variable domain (other parts from reference TRBV2 and TRBJ2-5): EPEVTQTPSHQVTQMGQEVILRCVPISNHLYFYWYRQILGQKVEFLVSFYNNEISEKSEIFDDQFSVERPDGSNFTLKIRSTKLEDSAMYFCASIKYSGALQETQYFGPGTRLLVL.

The gene calls are TRBV5-5 and TRBJ1-1; TRBD1 aligns across 8 bases. Trimming at V came to 5 bases and at J to 3 bases, leaving 9 bases not matched to a gene. Germline V gives CDR1 SGHKS, CDR2 YYEKEE (reference sequence). The CDR3 consists of 15 residues. CDR3 nucleotide sequence: TGTGCCAGCAGTGTTTACAGGGGGTCCGACACTGAAGCTTTCTTT. As protein: CASSVYRGSDTEAFF.

The rearrangement uses TRBV19 and TRBJ2-7, with 8 bases lining up with TRBD2. The V gene's germline CDR1 is LNHDA and CDR2 SQIVND (reference sequence). V shed 6 bases, J shed 0 bases, and the junction held 4 bases outside the gene matches. The CDR3 is 14 amino acids. The chain's CDR3 is CASRASGGSYEQYF. The CDR3 region has the DNA TGTGCCAGTAGGGCAAGCGGGGGCTCCTACGAGCAGTACTTC.

Regarding this clonotype: A much larger clone lies one base from this, so it may be a read error. The J gene is TRBJ2-5, the V gene TRBV7-6; D may match TRBD1 or TRBD2 (5 bases each). Germline CDR1 reads SGHVS; CDR2 reads FNYEAQ. The CDR3 is made up of 16 amino acids. The CDR3 coding sequence is TGTGCCAGCAGCTTAGGGTACCGGGGCAGCGGAGAGACCCAGTGCTTC. Protein sequence: CASSLGYRGSGETQCF.

The chain links TRBV5-1 to TRBJ1-1; unclear D gene. Germline V gene data show CDR1 as SGHRS and CDR2 as YFSETQ. The V end lost 4 bases, the J end lost 1 base, and 11 bases lay between the germline ends. This CDR3 has 14 residues. CDR3 DNA: TGCGCCAGCAGCGACGGATGGGGGAACACTGAAGCTTTCTTT. Translated, it gives CASSDGWGNTEAFF.